The 9 T cell receptor beta chains below come from one sample, sequenced in a study of T cell changes during pregnancy in multiple sclerosis. Some clones are missing from TCRdb's copy, which holds only in-frame ones; the method was immunoSEQ multiplex PCR. Counted here are around 130,000 clones, roughly 97% occurring once; the ten biggest clones make up roughly 0.44%. Source: peripheral blood, taken after pregnancy. These receptors were obtained from a female donor with multiple sclerosis, enrolled in a pregnancy study.

This clone has only a few counts. The CDR3 loop is CASSSRVEGSGANVLTF. The DNA for the CDR3 is TGTGCCAGCAGCTCCCGGGTTGAGGGCTCTGGGGCCAACGTCCTGACTTTC. V gene TRBV7-8 combines with J gene TRBJ2-6, with D tentatively TRBD2 (5 bases). The CDR3 length is 17 residues. The germline V and J ends were trimmed by 4 bases and 0 bases, with 13 bases remaining between them. CDR1 and CDR2 (germline): SGHVS, FQNEAQ.

The V gene is TRBV6-5, the J gene TRBJ1-6; TRBD1 matches 11 bases. The germline gives CDR1 MNHEY, CDR2 SVGAGI. The CDR3 has 14 amino acids. V was clipped by 7 bases and J by 9 bases; unmatched bases: 5. In DNA form, the CDR3 reads TGTGCCAGCAAGCAGGACAGGGGGCTTTCACCCCTCCACTTT. Protein: CASKQDRGLSPLHF.

V and J are TRBV7-2 and TRBJ1-5; D unresolved. Trimming left V 4 bases short and J 7 bases short, with 17 bases between. Germline lookup yields CDR1 SGHTA and CDR2 FQGNSA. The CDR3 is made up of 15 amino acids. DNA of the CDR3: TGTGCCAGCAGCTACAAAGGTCCGGGGATACAGCCCCAGCATTTT. Its protein product is CASSYKGPGIQPQHF.

The chain joins TRBV6-5 to TRBJ1-5, with D hard to call. This CDR3 spans 13 amino acids. V shed 6 bases and J shed 0 bases, with 6 bases lying between them. Germline lookup yields CDR1 MNHEY and CDR2 SVGAGI. The CDR3 spells CASSRDSNQPQHF. The CDR3 DNA follows: TGTGCCAGCAGCCGCGATAGCAATCAGCCCCAGCATTTT.

The chain employs TRBV29-1 and TRBJ2-3; 8 bases align to TRBD2. CDR3 size: 18 residues. Germline CDR1 SQVTM, CDR2 ANQGSEA. The junction had 21 bases not matched to a gene; V was cut back by 6 bases and J by 4 bases. This CDR3 reads CSVDGLAGTLRDADTQYF. The DNA of the CDR3 is TGCAGCGTGGATGGGCTAGCGGGTACTCTTCGAGACGCAGATACGCAGTATTTT.

This clone came up once. This chain joins TRBV7-8 and TRBJ2-1, with 7 bases aligning to TRBD2. The V gene end was trimmed by 2 bases and the J gene end by 0 bases; junction bases not matched to a gene: 10. Germline V gives CDR1 SGHVS, CDR2 FQNEAQ. The CDR3 consists of 18 residues. The DNA of the CDR3 is TGTGCCAGCAGCTTATCCAGGGCGGGAGCCGGCTCCTACAATGAGCAGTTCTTC. It encodes CASSLSRAGAGSYNEQFF. Full variable domain (rest looked up from reference TRBV7-8 and TRBJ2-1): GAGVSQSPRYKVAKRGQDVALRCDPISGHVSLFWYQQALGQGPEFLTYFQNEAQLDKSGLPSDRFFAERPEGSVSTLKIQRTQQEDSAVYLCASSLSRAGAGSYNEQFFGPGTRLTVL.

The rearrangement links TRBV2 to TRBJ1-4; D remains ambiguous. Trimming removed 5 bases at V and 3 bases at J, with 13 bases between. Germline CDR1 is SNHLY and CDR2 is FYNNEI. The CDR3 consists of 15 residues. In nucleotides, the CDR3 is TGTGCCAGCAGTCGTAGGAGCGGGTCTAATGAAAAACTGTTTTTT. It specifies CASSRRSGSNEKLFF.

The genes are TRBV6-6 and TRBJ1-5, with 8 bases fitting TRBD1. Germline V gene data show CDR1 as MNHNY and CDR2 as SVGAGI (reference sequence). The CDR3 runs 14 residues. J was trimmed by 6 bases and V by 5 bases; bases with no gene match: 6. CDR3 loop: CASSTTGAGQPQHF. Written as DNA, the CDR3 is TGTGCCAGCAGTACGACAGGGGCAGGTCAGCCCCAGCATTTT.

This clone has a handful of counts. The chain carries TRBV4-2 and TRBJ2-2; the match to TRBD1 covers 9 bases. The trim removed 4 bases at V and 0 bases at J, leaving 6 bases unmatched. Germline V gene data show CDR1 as LGHNA and CDR2 as YNFKEQ. This CDR3 spans 17 amino acids. The CDR3: CASSPEGQGTNTGELFF. The CDR3 nucleotides read TGTGCCAGCAGCCCAGAGGGACAGGGAACGAACACCGGGGAGCTGTTTTTT.